This TCR beta chain derives from a study of T cells expressing NK-cell markers. Background on the study: The study sequenced eight donors, seven HCMV-seropositive and one seronegative.

To note about this clonotype: The antigen is unknown.

Points from the study as a whole: HCMV specificity of the expanded NKG2C+ T cell clones stayed unclear.

The germline V gene encodes CDR1 DFQATT and CDR2 SNEGSKA (reference sequence). This CDR3 has 16 residues. TCRdb re-analyzed the 5' RACE reads; it lists each CDR3 protein once, without DNA. The listing records 350,000 to 400,000 distinct CDR3 sequences. The clonotype was recovered from a woman in her forties or fifties in good health. The sequenced sample was blood T cells: a sorted CD56 or NKG2C T cell subset, CD4+ or CD8+ T cells, or bulk PBMC T cells (not recorded which). The rearrangement uses TRBV20-1 and TRBJ2-7; with no DNA, the TCRdb D assignment of TRBD2 cannot be verified. Here the CDR3 reads CSARKGAGGSVYEQYF.